Following are 22 T cell receptor beta chains from one sample sequenced in a study of human T cells and chemical hapten exposure. TCRdb processed the RACE reads anew with MiXCR; each CDR3 protein has one entry. The sample includes some 77,000 distinct CDR3 sequences, about 9.4% seen only once; the top ten take about 1.5%. The time point here: patch test 1, 2 weeks after DPC sensitization. The treatment was: therapeutic diphenylcyclopropenone sensitization with weekly scalp DPC. The sequences come from whole blood, collected in connection with sensitization to the hapten diphenylcyclopropenone (DPC). Source of these receptors: a woman between 50 and 59 years old with alopecia areata. Some clones in this sample may be carry-over from other donors' samples.

This clonotype was seen at least ten times. The chain is built from TRBV28 and TRBJ2-2; no clear D gene. The CDR3 has 12 amino acids. CDR1 and CDR2 from the germline V gene are MDHEN and SYDVKM. Trimming left V 7 bases short and J 4 bases short, with 7 bases between. The CDR3 DNA reads as TGTGCCAGCACCCTAGGCACCGGGGAGCTGTTTTTT. Translation: CASTLGTGELFF.

The chain carries TRBV29-1 and TRBJ2-5; D is possibly TRBD2 (6 bases). The V and J ends lost 7 bases and 2 bases respectively, with 14 bases between them. The CDR3 spans 13 residues. Germline assignment: CDR1 SQVTM and CDR2 ANQGSEA. CDR3 bases: TGCAGCGCCGAGCGGGCAGCTCAAGAGACCCAGTACTTC. As protein: CSAERAAQETQYF.

This clonotype occurred many times. V is TRBV5-1 and J is TRBJ2-5; a weak D match, TRBD1 (5 bases). CDR3 length: 12 amino acids. Germline CDR1 SGHRS, CDR2 YFSETQ. The V end lost 7 bases, the J end lost 1 base, and 8 bases lay between the germline ends. The CDR3 DNA is TGCGCCAGCGGCAGGGTCCAAGAGACCCAGTACTTC. It encodes CASGRVQETQYF.

This clonotype was counted a few times. This chain connects TRBV20-1 to TRBJ2-3; D call uncertain. The length of the CDR3 is 13 residues. Germline V gene sequence: CDR1 DFQATT, CDR2 SNEGSKA (reference sequence). Here the CDR3 reads CSPRRLGTDTQYF. The CDR3, as DNA: TGCAGCCCCCGACGGCTCGGCACAGATACGCAGTATTTT.

This clonotype has only a few counts. The CDR3 sequence: CASSRQGIYNEQFF. The DNA for the CDR3 is TGTGCCAGCAGCCGACAGGGGATCTACAATGAGCAGTTCTTC. The J gene is TRBJ2-1, the V gene TRBV11-3, with 8 positions matching TRBD1. With V trimmed by 5 bases and J by 3 bases, 3 bases remained unmatched. This CDR3 region has 14 residues. Germline loops: CDR1 SGHNT, CDR2 YENEEA.

The rearrangement uses TRBV10-3 and TRBJ2-1; 9 nucleotides match TRBD1. The V gene end was trimmed by 2 bases and the J gene end by 13 bases; junction bases not matched to a gene: 3. CDR3 length: 12 amino acids. Germline values: CDR1 ENHRY, CDR2 SYGVKD. CDR3: CAISEGDRAQFF. The CDR3 DNA is TGTGCCATCAGTGAGGGGGACAGGGCCCAGTTCTTC.

This clonotype was counted ten times or more. V and J are TRBV18 and TRBJ1-1; D is undetermined. CDR1 KGHSH and CDR2 LQKENI come from the germline V gene. CDR3 length: 13 amino acids. Trimming stripped 6 bases from V and 4 bases from J, with 12 bases between. The CDR3: CASSPFASTEAFF. CDR3 nucleotides: TGTGCCAGCTCCCCGTTCGCGAGCACTGAAGCTTTCTTT.

This clonotype has more than one count but fewer than ten. J is TRBJ2-2 and V is TRBV3-1; 9 bases line up with TRBD2. The V gene's germline CDR1 is LGHDT and CDR2 YNNKEL (reference sequence). Trimming at V came to 1 base and at J to 5 bases, leaving 2 bases not matched to a gene. The CDR3 is made up of 15 amino acids. The CDR3 coding sequence is TGTGCCAGCAGCCAAGTCCTAGCGGGAACCGGGGAGCTGTTTTTT. Residues: CASSQVLAGTGELFF.

The table lists this clonotype with many counts. The V call is TRBV11-2, the J call TRBJ2-7, with TRBD2 identical over 8 bases. The V gene's germline CDR1 is SGHAT and CDR2 FQNNGV. The V and J ends lost 1 base and 0 bases, in that order; junction bases with no gene match: 5. This CDR3 contains 16 residues. The CDR3 DNA sequence: TGTGCCAGCAGCTTAGGCGTTAGCGGGGTCTCCTACGAGCAGTACTTC. This codes for CASSLGVSGVSYEQYF.

CDR3 DNA: TGTGCCAGCAGTAACCCGACAGAAGGACCCAATCAGCCCCAGCATTTT. It yields the protein CASSNPTEGPNQPQHF. The gene calls are TRBV6-2 or TRBV6-3 and TRBJ1-5; D may be TRBD1 (5 bases). The ends were cut back, 5 bases at V and 3 bases at J, with 17 bases in the middle. CDR1 is MNHEY and CDR2 is SVGEGT in the germline V gene. This CDR3 region has 16 residues.

This clonotype appeared many times. This rearrangement joins TRBV6-5 to TRBJ2-1, with D unclear. The CDR3 contains 15 residues. V dropped 0 bases and J dropped 5 bases, with 11 bases sitting between them. In germline, CDR1 is MNHEY, CDR2 SVGAGI. CDR3 residues: CASSYSTNPNNEQFF. The CDR3, as DNA: TGTGCCAGCAGTTACTCGACCAATCCAAACAATGAGCAGTTCTTC.

This rearrangement joins TRBV27 to TRBJ1-5; D uncertain. Trimming shortened V by 5 bases and J by 1 base, and 9 bases separated the two germline ends. This CDR3 comprises 14 residues. Per germline, CDR1 MNHEY and CDR2 SMNVEV (reference sequence). CDR3 nucleotides: TGTGCCAGCAGTCTCCGGGAGAGCAATCAGCCCCAGCATTTT. Its translation: CASSLRESNQPQHF.

This clonotype has at least ten counts. This rearrangement joins TRBV7-2 to TRBJ2-1; 8 nucleotides align to TRBD2. The germline CDR1 and CDR2 sequences are SGHTA and FQGNSA. Germline trimming cut 0 bases from V and 10 bases from J; bases unmatched to any gene: 5. The CDR3 is made up of 14 amino acids. The CDR3 DNA follows: TGTGCCAGCAGCTTAGCGGGGACTAGAAGAGAGCAGTTCTTC. As protein: CASSLAGTRREQFF.

Ten or more counts support this clonotype. V gene TRBV18 combines with J gene TRBJ2-1; possibly TRBD2 for D (6 bases). The CDR3 spans 13 residues. Deletions cut 3 bases from V and 4 bases from J, with 7 bases between. The V gene's germline CDR1 is KGHSH and CDR2 LQKENI. CDR3 sequence: CASSPLAYNEQFF. CDR3 nucleotides: TGTGCCAGCTCACCCCTAGCGTACAATGAGCAGTTCTTC. Filled out from reference TRBV18 and TRBJ2-1, the complete variable domain reads NAGVMQNPRHLVRRRGQEARLRCSPMKGHSHVYWYRQLPEEGLKFMVYLQKENIIDESGMPKERFSAEFPKEGPSILRIQQVVRGDSAAYFCASSPLAYNEQFFGPGTRLTVL.

The genes are TRBV29-1 and TRBJ1-2, with a tentative D call TRBD1 (6 bases). Trimming stripped 5 bases from V and 8 bases from J, with 12 bases between. The CDR3 spans 11 residues. Germline V gene lookup returns CDR1 SQVTM and CDR2 ANQGSEA. CDR3 in DNA: TGCAGCGTTCGACAGGTCGAGGGCTACACCTTC. Its protein product is CSVRQVEGYTF.

This clonotype was counted between two and nine times. This chain uses TRBV20-1 with TRBJ2-1; D tentatively fits TRBD1 or TRBD2 (6 bases each). Deletions cut 7 bases from V and 2 bases from J, with 18 bases between. Germline V gene lookup returns CDR1 DFQATT and CDR2 SNEGSKA (reference sequence). This CDR3 is 15 amino acids long. DNA for the CDR3: TGCAGTGTTCCTCGTACAGGGAGGACCTACAATGAGCAGTTCTTC. Its protein is CSVPRTGRTYNEQFF.

This clonotype was detected many times. The CDR3 nucleotides read TGTGCCAGCAGCCCCCGGAGTAGCGGCACCTACGAGCAGTACTTC. Protein sequence: CASSPRSSGTYEQYF. The rearrangement links TRBV6-2 or TRBV6-3 to TRBJ2-7; maybe TRBD2 (6 bases). Germline V gene lookup returns CDR1 MNHEY and CDR2 SVGEGT. V was cut by 6 bases and J by 2 bases, with 17 bases left in between. This CDR3 is built from 15 residues.

This clonotype was counted between two and nine times. The chain links TRBV6-2 or TRBV6-3 to TRBJ2-6; D not certain. This CDR3 has 15 amino acids. The V end was cut by 6 bases, the J end by 0 bases, with 9 bases between. The germline CDR1 and CDR2 sequences are MNHEY and SVGEGT. CDR3 sequence reads: CASRAGHSGANVLTF. The CDR3 DNA reads TGTGCCAGCAGAGCCGGCCACTCTGGGGCCAACGTCCTGACTTTC.

This chain uses TRBV9 with TRBJ2-3, with 8 bases identical to TRBD1. Looked up from germline, CDR1 is SGDLS and CDR2 is YYNGEE. The ends lost 3 bases at V and 0 bases at J; junction bases unmatched: 9. The CDR3 is made up of 17 amino acids. The DNA of the CDR3 is TGTGCCAGCAGCGCTCGACAGGGGACGAGCAGCACAGATACGCAGTATTTT. Its protein is CASSARQGTSSTDTQYF.

This clonotype turned up a few times. The rearrangement uses TRBV5-1 and TRBJ2-3, with 13 bases identical to TRBD2. This CDR3 is built from 18 residues. Germline V CDR1 and CDR2: SGHRS, YFSETQ. The J segment lost 0 bases and the V segment lost 4 bases, leaving 8 bases of the junction unmatched. The CDR3 region has the DNA TGCGCCAGCAGCCCCCGTGGGACTAGCGGGATGAGCACAGATACGCAGTATTTT. Encoded protein: CASSPRGTSGMSTDTQYF.

The V and J genes are TRBV18 and TRBJ1-5; 9 bases are shared with TRBD1. With 4 bases clipped from V and 7 bases from J, the junction kept 5 bases outside the gene matches. In germline, CDR1 is KGHSH, CDR2 LQKENI. CDR3 length equals 14 residues. CDR3 coding DNA: TGTGCCAGCTCACAGGGACAGGGAAAGCAGCCCCAGCATTTT. Amino acid sequence: CASSQGQGKQPQHF.

This clonotype was seen a few times. This rearrangement joins TRBV11-2 to TRBJ2-1; maybe TRBD1 (5 bases). Trimming cost V 5 bases and J 3 bases, with 8 bases left between them. The CDR3 has 13 residues. Per germline, CDR1 SGHAT and CDR2 FQNNGV. As DNA, the CDR3 is TGTGCCAGCAGCCCAGGGATCTACAATGAGCAGTTCTTC. Protein sequence: CASSPGIYNEQFF.